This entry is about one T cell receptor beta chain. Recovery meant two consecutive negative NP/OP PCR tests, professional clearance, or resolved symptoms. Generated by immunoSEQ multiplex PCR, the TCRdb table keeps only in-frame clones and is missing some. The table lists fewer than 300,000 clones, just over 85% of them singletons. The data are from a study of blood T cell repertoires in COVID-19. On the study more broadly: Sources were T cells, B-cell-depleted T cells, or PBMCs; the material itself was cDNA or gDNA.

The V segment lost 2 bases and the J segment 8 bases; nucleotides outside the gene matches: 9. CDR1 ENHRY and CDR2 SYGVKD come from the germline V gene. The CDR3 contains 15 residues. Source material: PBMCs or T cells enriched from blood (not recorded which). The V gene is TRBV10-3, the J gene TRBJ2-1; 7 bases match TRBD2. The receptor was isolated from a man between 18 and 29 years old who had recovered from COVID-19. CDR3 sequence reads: CAISEGGGSAYEQFF. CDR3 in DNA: TGTGCCATCAGTGAGGGTGGCGGGAGTGCATATGAGCAGTTCTTC.